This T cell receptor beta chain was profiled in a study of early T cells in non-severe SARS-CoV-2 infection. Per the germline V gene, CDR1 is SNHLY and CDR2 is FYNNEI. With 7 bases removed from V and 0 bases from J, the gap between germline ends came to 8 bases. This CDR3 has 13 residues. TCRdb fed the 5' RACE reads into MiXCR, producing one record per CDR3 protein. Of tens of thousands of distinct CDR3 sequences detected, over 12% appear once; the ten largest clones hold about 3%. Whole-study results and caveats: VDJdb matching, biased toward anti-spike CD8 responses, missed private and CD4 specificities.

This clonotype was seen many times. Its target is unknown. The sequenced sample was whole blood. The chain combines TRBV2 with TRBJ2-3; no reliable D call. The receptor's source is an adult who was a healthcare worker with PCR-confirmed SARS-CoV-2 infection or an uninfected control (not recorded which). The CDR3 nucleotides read TGTGCCAGCACTGGAACTAGCACAGATACGCAGTATTTT. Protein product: CASTGTSTDTQYF.